Reported below is one T cell receptor beta chain. What it binds is unknown. The data derive from a study of CD8 T cells in ankylosing spondylitis. Notes on the study in general: Peripheral blood held disease-linked clones only at relatively low frequency, and these were CD8+. Earlier work had already found some motif variants in reactive arthritis synovial fluid and blood. It appeared that ankylosing spondylitis blood was characterized by a TCR beta motif of several highly homologous variants.

From germline, CDR1 is LNHDA and CDR2 SQIVND (reference sequence). The CDR3 is made up of 13 amino acids. V lost 3 bases, J lost 8 bases, and 11 bases lay in between. A single record per CDR3 protein comes from TCRdb applying MiXCR to the 5' RACE reads. The top ten hold roughly 15% of the sample, which has roughly 160,000 distinct CDR3 sequences, roughly 10% seen once. This chain uses TRBV19 with TRBJ2-1; D may be TRBD2 (5 bases). The sequence was obtained from a female donor with ankylosing spondylitis or in good health (not recorded which). The sample comprised blood, either unsorted or a sorted T cell fraction (not recorded which). CDR3 in amino acids: CASSMGSGYEQFF. DNA for the CDR3: TGTGCCAGTAGTATGGGGAGCGGCTATGAGCAGTTCTTC.